This T cell receptor (beta chain) is from a study of cytomegalovirus exposure and HLA in healthy donors. Across the study: Some 85 million unique TCRs from HLA-typed donors were held in an early data release.

The PCR employed 60 Vbeta primers together with 13 Jbeta primers. Per the original data handling: An analysis performed later counted 70 million to 90 million unique TCR beta chains (around 10 million of them shared). The data were produced by immunoSEQ multiplex PCR, yet TCRdb's version contains in-frame clones alone and is incomplete. For V, J and clone size, that table is used; D and trimming come from the DNA. This table lists 55,000 to 65,000 clones. Germline CDR1 reads GTSNPN; CDR2 reads SVGIG (reference sequence). This CDR3 comprises 14 residues. V shed 2 bases and J shed 5 bases, with 13 bases lying between them.

The rearrangement uses TRBV30 and TRBJ2-1; no clear D. The material sequenced was PBMCs. The source is a young woman in good health and CMV-seronegative. The CDR3 region is CAWSTRSYDNEQFF. In DNA form, the CDR3 reads TGTGCCTGGAGTACCAGGTCGTACGACAATGAGCAGTTCTTC.